One sample yielded the 30 T cell receptor beta chains listed below, sequenced in a study of T-cell memory formation after mild COVID-19. A single record per CDR3 protein comes from TCRdb applying MiXCR to the 5' RACE reads. The sample carries about 400,000 distinct CDR3 sequences, about a sixth recorded once. Sequencing was performed on PBMCs or a T cell subset sorted from them (not recorded which). The origin of the receptors is a man between 18 and 29 years old who had mild COVID-19 (a few samples of this study predate the infection). Cell type and time point are not known.

The V and J genes are TRBV10-3 and TRBJ1-5; no clear D. Trimming took 10 bases from V and 6 from J, leaving 4 bases between them. CDR3 length equals 9 residues. Germline V gene data show CDR1 as ENHRY and CDR2 as SYGVKD. CDR3 sequence reads: CATTQPQHF. For the CDR3, the DNA is TGTGCCACGACTCAGCCCCAGCATTTT.

This rearrangement joins TRBV29-1 to TRBJ2-3; no reliable D call. CDR3 length: 14 residues. Looked up from germline, CDR1 is SQVTM and CDR2 is ANQGSEA. V was pared by 0 bases and J by 5 bases, with 12 bases between. This CDR3 is CSVEDGRSGDTQYF. The CDR3 DNA sequence: TGCAGCGTTGAAGATGGTAGAAGTGGAGATACGCAGTATTTT.

This chain uses TRBV6-2 or TRBV6-3 with TRBJ1-1; possibly TRBD1 for D (5 bases). The CDR3 contains 14 residues. From germline, CDR1 is MNHEY and CDR2 SVGEGT. V was clipped by 6 bases and J by 11 bases, with 22 bases between them. The CDR3: CASSYGTDQTWAFF. The CDR3 coding sequence is TGTGCCAGCAGCTACGGGACGGACCAAACTTGGGCTTTCTTT.

The V call is TRBV7-9, the J call TRBJ1-1; D gene uncertain. The CDR3 is made up of 13 amino acids. The germline gives CDR1 SEHNR, CDR2 FQNEAQ (reference sequence). V was trimmed by 3 bases and J by 6 bases, leaving 11 bases between them. This CDR3 is CASSFRLIAEAFF. The CDR3 DNA sequence: TGTGCCAGCAGCTTCCGGCTGATAGCTGAAGCTTTCTTT.

This clonotype showed up just a few times. V gene TRBV6-1 combines with J gene TRBJ1-5; D is ambiguous. The CDR3 has 16 amino acids. The V gene's germline CDR1 is MNHNS and CDR2 SASEGT. The V gene lost 0 bases and the J gene lost 0 bases, with 9 bases spanning the gap. CDR3 loop: CASSEAKLYSNQPQHF. The CDR3 nucleotides are TGTGCCAGCAGTGAAGCTAAACTTTATAGCAATCAGCCCCAGCATTTT.

V and J are TRBV11-3 and TRBJ2-5, with a tentative D call TRBD1 (5 bases). The CDR3 is 14 residues long. The germline V gene has CDR1 SGHNT and CDR2 YENEEA. V was cut by 3 bases and J by 3 bases, with 11 bases left in between. The DNA of the CDR3 is TGTGCCAGCAGCTTTTCGGGCAGGGAAGAGACCCAGTACTTC. Protein product: CASSFSGREETQYF.

This clonotype was detected once. The chain uses TRBV20-1 and TRBJ2-5; 7 bases map to TRBD1. Germline CDR1 and CDR2: DFQATT and SNEGSKA (reference sequence). The ends lost 5 bases at V and 0 bases at J; junction bases unmatched: 9. This CDR3 has 15 residues. In DNA, the CDR3 is TGCAGTGCTCCCCGACAGGGTCCGTACCAAGAGACCCAGTACTTC. It is translated as CSAPRQGPYQETQYF.

J is TRBJ2-4 and V is TRBV7-2; 8 bases fit TRBD2. Germline V gene sequence: CDR1 SGHTA, CDR2 FQGNSA. After removal of 10 bases from V and 6 bases from J, the junction contained 8 bases not matched to a gene. CDR3 length equals 13 residues. The CDR3 reads CATSWTSRNIQYF. The CDR3 DNA reads TGTGCCACCTCCTGGACTAGCAGAAACATTCAGTACTTC. Full variable domain (remainder filled in from reference TRBV7-2 and TRBJ2-4): GAGVSQSPSNKVTEKGKDVELRCDPISGHTALYWYRQSLGQGLEFLIYFQGNSAPDKSGLPSDRFSAERTGGSVSTLTIQRTQQEDSAVYLCATSWTSRNIQYFGAGTRLSVL.

This clonotype was counted a few times. The V gene is TRBV6-5, the J gene TRBJ2-7, with no clear D. The CDR3 length is 13 residues. The germline gives CDR1 MNHEY, CDR2 SVGAGI. Trimming took off 2 bases at V and 2 bases at J, with 7 bases between the two ends. CDR3: CASSYRVTYEQYF. The CDR3, as DNA: TGTGCCAGCAGTTACAGGGTCACCTACGAGCAGTACTTC.

Only a few counts were recorded for this clonotype. CDR3 bases: TGTGCCAGCATGCAGAGGGGCCAAGAGACCCAGTACTTC. Protein: CASMQRGQETQYF. V and J are TRBV13 and TRBJ2-5; the D gene could be TRBD1 or TRBD2 (5 bases each). The V end lost 7 bases, the J end lost 1 base, and 10 bases lay between the germline ends. Germline V lookup: CDR1 PRHDT, CDR2 FYEKMQ (reference sequence). The CDR3 totals 13 residues.

This clonotype showed up just once. V gene TRBV4-2 combines with J gene TRBJ2-3, with TRBD2 matching over 8 bases. Germline CDR1 is LGHNA and CDR2 is YNFKEQ. J lost 1 base, V lost 0 bases, and 6 bases had no gene match. The CDR3 loop spans 17 amino acids. Here the CDR3 DNA reads TGTGCCAGCAGCCAAGATCGAGGAGCGGGGGGCACAGATACGCAGTATTTT. It encodes CASSQDRGAGGTDTQYF.

This clonotype was detected only a few times. This chain uses TRBV20-1 with TRBJ1-6; D might be TRBD1 (6 bases). Looked up from germline, CDR1 is DFQATT and CDR2 is SNEGSKA (reference sequence). The CDR3 has 15 residues. V was cut by 3 bases and J by 1 base, with 10 bases left in between. The CDR3 DNA reads TGCAGTGCTAGGAGGGGGGGGTCCTATAATTCACCCCTCCACTTT. It encodes CSARRGGSYNSPLHF.

The rearrangement joins TRBV5-1 to TRBJ2-3; weak D call: TRBD1 (6 bases). V was clipped by 3 bases and J by 6 bases, with 14 bases between them. The CDR3 covers 14 residues. The germline V gene encodes CDR1 SGHRS and CDR2 YFSETQ. As DNA, the CDR3 is TGCGCCAGCAGCTCGACAGGTCCACGGGATACGCAGTATTTT. Translated: CASSSTGPRDTQYF.

This chain connects TRBV5-4 to TRBJ2-3; D unclear. The V end lost 2 bases, the J end lost 6 bases, and 10 bases lay between the germline ends. Per the germline V gene, CDR1 is SGHNT and CDR2 is YYREEE (reference sequence). CDR3 length: 13 residues. The CDR3: CASSFVKMDTQYF. The DNA of the CDR3 is TGTGCCAGCAGCTTTGTGAAGATGGATACGCAGTATTTT.

The CDR3 region is CASSFQGVETQYF. The DNA of the CDR3 is TGTGCCAGCAGCTTTCAGGGGGTAGAGACCCAGTACTTC. The chain has TRBV11-1 and TRBJ2-5, with TRBD1 matching over 7 bases. This CDR3 has 13 amino acids. The V and J ends lost 3 bases and 4 bases, in that order; junction bases with no gene match: 2. Germline V gives CDR1 SGHAT, CDR2 FQDESV (reference sequence).

This chain links TRBV12-3 or TRBV12-4 with TRBJ1-5, with a possible D match to TRBD1 (5 bases). The CDR3 is 14 residues long. The V and J ends lost 3 bases and 2 bases respectively, with 8 bases between them. CDR3 DNA sequence: TGTGCCAGCAGTTTTCTGGGGGGCAATCAGCCCCAGCATTTT. Translating it yields CASSFLGGNQPQHF.

Many counts were recorded for this clonotype. This rearrangement joins TRBV7-2 to TRBJ2-3; 10 bases line up with TRBD2. With V trimmed by 4 bases and J by 4 bases, 8 bases remained unmatched. The CDR3 has 16 amino acids. Germline CDR1 SGHTA, CDR2 FQGNSA. CDR3 DNA sequence: TGTGCCAGCAGCTGGAAGCGGGGGGGCATATCAGATACGCAGTATTTT. Translation gives CASSWKRGGISDTQYF.

This clonotype showed up just a few times. The chain has TRBV5-5 and TRBJ2-4, with 12 bases fitting TRBD2. CDR1 is SGHKS and CDR2 is YYEKEE in the germline V gene (reference sequence). Trimming at V came to 1 base and at J to 7 bases, leaving 9 bases not matched to a gene. The CDR3 is 17 amino acids. DNA for the CDR3: TGTGCCAGCAGCTTGTTCCCCCGCACTAGCGGGGGGAACATTCAGTACTTC. This translates into CASSLFPRTSGGNIQYF.

The rearrangement links TRBV6-5 to TRBJ1-2; 10 bases are a match to TRBD1. The length of the CDR3 is 17 residues. The V segment lost 4 bases and the J segment 0 bases; nucleotides outside the gene matches: 8. Germline V lookup: CDR1 MNHEY, CDR2 SVGAGI. The CDR3 is CASSFRDRGWPNYGYTF. The CDR3, as DNA: TGTGCCAGCAGTTTCCGGGACAGGGGATGGCCTAACTATGGCTACACCTTC.

This chain joins TRBV5-1 and TRBJ1-1; unclear D gene. This CDR3 has 14 amino acids. The germline gives CDR1 SGHRS, CDR2 YFSETQ. The V end lost 1 base, the J end lost 4 bases, and 11 bases lay between the germline ends. The CDR3 nucleotides read TGCGCCAGCAGCTTGTTGCTCCGGAGCACTGAAGCTTTCTTT. It specifies CASSLLLRSTEAFF.

This clonotype was observed a few times. The rearrangement uses TRBV7-2 and TRBJ2-5; no clear D gene. Germline lookup yields CDR1 SGHTA and CDR2 FQGNSA. The V gene lost 8 bases and the J gene lost 2 bases, with 12 bases spanning the gap. The CDR3 length is 13 residues. CDR3 bases: TGTGCCAGCGCAGCAGCGCCACAAGAGACCCAGTACTTC. It is translated as CASAAAPQETQYF.

The chain is built from TRBV7-3 and TRBJ1-1, with 7 bases fitting TRBD1. Losses at the gene ends were 6 bases for V and 3 bases for J; bases not matched to a gene: 4. The CDR3 has 13 amino acids. Per the germline V gene, CDR1 is SGHTA and CDR2 is FQGTGA. In nucleotides, the CDR3 is TGTGCCAGCAGGAGGGACAGTTACACTGAAGCTTTCTTT. Translation: CASRRDSYTEAFF.

V usage is TRBV20-1 and J usage is TRBJ2-1, with TRBD2 matching over 7 bases. The J segment lost 0 bases and the V segment lost 1 base, leaving 6 bases of the junction unmatched. The CDR3 loop spans 16 amino acids. The germline V gene encodes CDR1 DFQATT and CDR2 SNEGSKA (reference sequence). CDR3 sequence (DNA): TGCAGTGCTAGAGCCGGGCGGGAGACCTCCTACAATGAGCAGTTCTTC. Its protein product is CSARAGRETSYNEQFF.

V is TRBV5-1 and J is TRBJ2-6; no clear D. The CDR3 is made up of 15 amino acids. Germline assignment: CDR1 SGHRS and CDR2 YFSETQ. Trimming removed 1 base from V and 2 bases from J, with 7 bases in between. CDR3 region: CASSLLAAGANVLTF. In DNA form, the CDR3 reads TGCGCCAGCAGCTTGCTCGCGGCTGGGGCCAACGTCCTGACTTTC. The whole variable domain, filled in from reference TRBV5-1 and TRBJ2-6, reads KAGVTQTPRYLIKTRGQQVTLSCSPISGHRSVSWYQQTPGQGLQFLFEYFSETQRNKGNFPGRFSGRQFSNSRSEMNVSTLELGDSALYLCASSLLAAGANVLTFGAGSRLTVL.

This chain's CDR3 is CASSETGANNQPQHF. CDR3 bases: TGTGCCAGCAGCGAGACAGGGGCGAACAATCAGCCCCAGCATTTT. The chain couples TRBV9 to TRBJ1-5, with 8 bases that match TRBD1. The germline V gene encodes CDR1 SGDLS and CDR2 YYNGEE. The CDR3 has 15 amino acids. Trimming took 3 bases from V and 3 from J; bases not matched to a gene: 5. Full variable domain (rest looked up from reference TRBV9 and TRBJ1-5): DSGVTQTPKHLITATGQRVTLRCSPRSGDLSVYWYQQSLDQGLQFLIQYYNGEERAKGNILERFSAQQFPDLHSELNLSSLELGDSALYFCASSETGANNQPQHFGDGTRLSIL.

Only a few counts were recorded for this clonotype. The genes are TRBV25-1 and TRBJ2-7; D is unresolved. The CDR3 contains 18 residues. CDR1 is MGHDK, CDR2 SYGVNS, per germline. The V and J ends lost 3 bases and 0 bases respectively, with 21 bases between them. CDR3 sequence reads: CASSDTRSGRISSYEQYF. CDR3 coding DNA: TGTGCCAGCAGTGACACGAGGTCCGGGCGGATAAGCTCCTACGAGCAGTACTTC.

This clonotype was detected ten times or more. This chain joins TRBV7-3 and TRBJ2-1; 9 bases match TRBD2. The trim removed 2 bases at V and 8 bases at J, leaving 4 bases unmatched. Germline CDR1 is SGHTA and CDR2 is FQGTGA. The CDR3 is made up of 14 amino acids. The DNA of the CDR3 is TGTGCCAGCAGCTTAGGGCGGGGGGGCTATGAGCAGTTCTTC. Translated, it gives CASSLGRGGYEQFF.

Ten or more counts support this clonotype. V is TRBV4-3 and J is TRBJ2-2, with 8 bases aligning to TRBD1. The CDR3 totals 15 residues. The junction had 4 bases not matched to a gene; V was cut back by 4 bases and J by 3 bases. Germline CDR1 and CDR2: LGHNA and YSLEER. CDR3 in DNA: TGCGCCAGCAGCCGACAGGGGTACGACACCGGGGAGCTGTTTTTT. Protein sequence: CASSRQGYDTGELFF.

This chain links TRBV18 with TRBJ2-2; 7 nucleotides line up with TRBD1. CDR1 is KGHSH and CDR2 is LQKENI in the germline V gene. The CDR3 is 15 amino acids. V was clipped by 4 bases and J by 5 bases; unmatched bases: 7. The CDR3 reads CASSLLGQPTGELFF. For the CDR3, the DNA is TGTGCCAGCTCACTCCTGGGACAGCCAACCGGGGAGCTGTTTTTT. The variable domain in full, completed from reference TRBV18 and TRBJ2-2, reads NAGVMQNPRHLVRRRGQEARLRCSPMKGHSHVYWYRQLPEEGLKFMVYLQKENIIDESGMPKERFSAEFPKEGPSILRIQQVVRGDSAAYFCASSLLGQPTGELFFGEGSRLTVL.

This clonotype was found many times. The V gene is TRBV6-1, the J gene TRBJ2-6; D is ambiguous. Germline CDR1 reads MNHNS; CDR2 reads SASEGT. CDR3 size: 15 residues. V was pared by 1 base and J by 0 bases, with 4 bases between. DNA of the CDR3: TGTGCCAGCAGTGAAGGGGGCTCTGGGGCCAACGTCCTGACTTTC. Translation gives CASSEGGSGANVLTF.